This T cell receptor beta chain is from a study of cytomegalovirus exposure and HLA in healthy donors. Study-level findings and limits: A prior analysis recorded that most TCR beta V segments were productive about 87% or about 30% of the time. Reports showed the classifier diagnosing cytomegalovirus status with high specificity and sensitivity.

Amplification used 60 Vbeta primers and 13 Jbeta primers. Sequencing was performed with immunoSEQ multiplex PCR; in TCRdb, only in-frame clones are kept and a portion is missing. The table lists about 93,000 clones, 78% of them singletons. Germline CDR1 and CDR2: MNHEY and SMNVEV (reference sequence). CDR3 length: 14 amino acids. The V and J ends lost 4 bases and 7 bases respectively, with 14 bases between them. For this clone: Its specificity is unknown.

The receptor's source is a woman aged 40-49 years in good health and CMV-seronegative. The specimen sequenced was PBMCs. This chain uses TRBV27 with TRBJ2-4; TRBD2 is a possible D gene (5 bases). DNA of the CDR3: TGTGCCAGCAGTTATGAGGGAAGGAGGAACATTCAGTACTTC. Translated: CASSYEGRRNIQYF.